One sample yielded the 18 T cell receptor beta chains listed below, sequenced in a study of radiation and T cells in renal cell carcinoma. Generated by immunoSEQ multiplex PCR, the TCRdb table keeps only in-frame clones and is missing some. This sample has 130,000 or so clones; about 88% occur once, and the top ten carry around 12%. Time point specified: baseline pretreatment blood. Treatment given: 15 Gy SBRT to primary tumor, nephrectomy 4 weeks later. This sample comprised blood, obtained from a patient whose treatment included radiotherapy and nephrectomy. The receptors were gathered from a woman aged 45-65 years with renal cell carcinoma.

This chain links TRBV30 with TRBJ2-7; D remains ambiguous. From germline, CDR1 is GTSNPN and CDR2 SVGIG (reference sequence). The CDR3 has 11 amino acids. Trimming pared 5 bases from V and 3 bases from J, leaving 8 bases between. CDR3 region: CAWQDHYEQYF. CDR3 DNA sequence: TGTGCCTGGCAAGACCACTACGAGCAGTACTTC.

The sample holds one count of this clone. The chain is built from TRBV11-2 and TRBJ1-3; D unresolved. The CDR3 sequence is 12 residues long. Trimming cost V 5 bases and J 3 bases, with 5 bases left between them. CDR1 SGHAT and CDR2 FQNNGV come from the germline V gene. The CDR3 DNA reads TGTGCCAGCAGCCCCGATGGAAACACCATATATTTT. Its translation is CASSPDGNTIYF.

This clone was recorded only once. The chain joins TRBV7-9 to TRBJ1-2, with D unclear. V was pared by 5 bases and J by 6 bases, with 10 bases between. The V gene's germline CDR1 is SEHNR and CDR2 FQNEAQ (reference sequence). The length of the CDR3 is 12 residues. The CDR3 bases are TGTGCCAGCAGCCCGGGGTTCCATGGCTACACCTTC. It yields the protein CASSPGFHGYTF. The whole variable domain, remainder taken from reference TRBV7-9 and TRBJ1-2, is DTGVSQNPRHKITKRGQNVTFRCDPISEHNRLYWYRQTLGQGPEFLTYFQNEAQLEKSRLLSDRFSAERPKGSFSTLEIQRTEQGDSAMYLCASSPGFHGYTFGSGTRLTVV.

The chain combines TRBV6-5 with TRBJ2-5; D tentatively reads TRBD1 or TRBD2 (6 bases each). Per the germline V gene, CDR1 is MNHEY and CDR2 is SVGAGI. V was trimmed by 7 bases and J by 2 bases, leaving 14 bases between them. The CDR3 runs 14 residues. CDR3 loop: CASTSRGLQETQYF. CDR3 nucleotide sequence: TGTGCCAGCACCTCCAGGGGACTGCAAGAGACCCAGTACTTC.

The chain links TRBV5-1 to TRBJ2-2, with TRBD1 identical over 7 bases. Germline V gene sequence: CDR1 SGHRS, CDR2 YFSETQ. The CDR3 spans 15 residues. J lost 0 bases, V lost 4 bases, and 3 bases had no gene match. CDR3 region: CASSTGTANTGELFF. In nucleotides, the CDR3 is TGCGCCAGCAGCACCGGGACAGCGAACACCGGGGAGCTGTTTTTT.

J is TRBJ1-5 and V is TRBV7-2, with unresolved D. V dropped 0 bases and J dropped 2 bases, with 5 bases sitting between them. CDR3 length equals 14 residues. In germline, CDR1 is SGHTA, CDR2 FQGNSA. CDR3 protein: CASSLADGNQPQHF. The CDR3 bases are TGTGCCAGCAGCTTAGCGGACGGCAATCAGCCCCAGCATTTT.

The gene calls are TRBV9 and TRBJ2-3, with D possibly called TRBD1 or TRBD2 (5 bases each). The germline V gene encodes CDR1 SGDLS and CDR2 YYNGEE. There are 15 residues in the CDR3. Trimming took 3 bases from V and 2 from J, leaving 13 bases between them. The CDR3 coding sequence is TGTGCCAGCAGCGACCGGGACGGTAACACAGATACGCAGTATTTT. This sequence encodes CASSDRDGNTDTQYF. Together with reference TRBV9 and TRBJ2-3, the CDR3 gives the full variable domain: DSGVTQTPKHLITATGQRVTLRCSPRSGDLSVYWYQQSLDQGLQFLIQYYNGEERAKGNILERFSAQQFPDLHSELNLSSLELGDSALYFCASSDRDGNTDTQYFGPGTRLTVL.

The sample holds one count of this clone. The V call is TRBV6-1, the J call TRBJ2-1, with 9 bases that match TRBD2. Looked up from germline, CDR1 is MNHNS and CDR2 is SASEGT. This CDR3 is 15 amino acids long. With 2 bases clipped from V and 7 bases from J, the junction kept 6 bases outside the gene matches. The CDR3 coding sequence is TGTGCCAGCAGTGAATATCGGCTAGCGGGGAATGAGCAGTTCTTC. Translation: CASSEYRLAGNEQFF.

The gene calls are TRBV9 and TRBJ1-6, with 8 bases identical to TRBD1. CDR3 size: 15 residues. V shed 1 base, J shed 7 bases, and the junction held 4 bases outside the gene matches. Looked up from germline, CDR1 is SGDLS and CDR2 is YYNGEE. CDR3 sequence reads: CASSVPGQDNSPLHF. In nucleotides, the CDR3 is TGTGCCAGCAGCGTACCGGGACAGGACAATTCACCCCTCCACTTT.

The rearrangement links TRBV7-8 to TRBJ1-1; tentatively, D is TRBD1 (5 bases). V lost 5 bases to trimming and J lost 2 bases, with 18 bases between them. The CDR3 has 16 residues. Germline V gene sequence: CDR1 SGHVS, CDR2 FQNEAQ. CDR3: CASSPRAGRFNTEAFF. CDR3 nucleotides: TGTGCCAGCAGCCCAAGGGCAGGGAGGTTTAACACTGAAGCTTTCTTT.

J is TRBJ1-2 and V is TRBV5-6; possible D gene TRBD1, 5 bases. Germline CDR1 reads SGHDT; CDR2 reads YYEEEE. The V gene lost 4 bases and the J gene lost 7 bases, with 14 bases spanning the gap. The CDR3 sequence is 13 residues long. The CDR3 nucleotides are TGTGCCAGCAGCCGGGACCGAGTAGTTGGCTACACCTTC. Translation: CASSRDRVVGYTF.

The chain couples TRBV4-1 to TRBJ2-3; D possibly corresponds to TRBD2 (6 bases). The CDR3 spans 15 residues. V was cut by 0 bases and J by 1 base, with 8 bases left in between. Germline-derived CDR1 and CDR2 are MGHRA and YSYEKL. In DNA form, the CDR3 reads TGCGCCAGCAGCCAAGATCCTAGCGGCACAGATACGCAGTATTTT. Its protein is CASSQDPSGTDTQYF.

The chain links TRBV6-1 to TRBJ1-2; tentatively, D is TRBD1 (5 bases). Germline-derived CDR1 and CDR2 are MNHNS and SASEGT. The CDR3 spans 17 residues. V lost 4 bases, J lost 3 bases, and 21 bases lay in between. CDR3 in amino acids: CASSAGTTGSNYYGYTF. The CDR3 bases are TGTGCCAGCAGTGCCGGGACGACGGGTTCAAACTACTATGGCTACACCTTC.

This chain uses TRBV7-2 with TRBJ1-5; no clear D gene. This CDR3 has 15 amino acids. Germline V CDR1 and CDR2: SGHTA, FQGNSA. V lost 1 base and J lost 9, with 16 bases in between. Here the CDR3 DNA reads TGTGCCAGCAGCTTAGGCTCAGCCCAAAACGGGCCCCAGCATTTT. Its protein product is CASSLGSAQNGPQHF.

The genes are TRBV6-6 and TRBJ1-1, with D perhaps TRBD1 (5 bases). The CDR3 has 14 residues. Germline loops: CDR1 MNHNY, CDR2 SVGAGI (reference sequence). Trimming left V 5 bases short and J 3 bases short, with 13 bases between. CDR3 residues: CASSVTAGDTEAFF. The CDR3 DNA reads TGTGCCAGCAGTGTGACAGCGGGGGACACTGAAGCTTTCTTT.

The rearrangement joins TRBV9 to TRBJ2-3; possibly TRBD1 or TRBD2 for D (5 bases each). The ends were cut back, 0 bases at V and 5 bases at J, with 19 bases in the middle. The CDR3 runs 17 residues. CDR1 and CDR2 from the germline V gene are SGDLS and YYNGEE. CDR3 amino acids: CASSVALSGGGEDTQYF. In DNA form, the CDR3 reads TGTGCCAGCAGCGTAGCTCTGTCAGGTGGGGGAGAAGATACGCAGTATTTT.

This clone was seen a few times. The gene calls are TRBV18 and TRBJ1-6; TRBD1 agrees at 9 bases. CDR3 length equals 16 residues. Losses at the gene ends were 4 bases for V and 3 bases for J; bases not matched to a gene: 4. Per the germline V gene, CDR1 is KGHSH and CDR2 is LQKENI. CDR3 nucleotides: TGTGCCAGCTCACGGGACAGGGACTACTATAATTCACCCCTCCACTTT. This codes for CASSRDRDYYNSPLHF. The complete variable domain, with remaining parts taken from reference TRBV18 and TRBJ1-6, reads NAGVMQNPRHLVRRRGQEARLRCSPMKGHSHVYWYRQLPEEGLKFMVYLQKENIIDESGMPKERFSAEFPKEGPSILRIQQVVRGDSAAYFCASSRDRDYYNSPLHFGNGTRLTVT.

DNA for the CDR3: TGTGCCACCAGCGGTATGCCCCGCTACAATGAGCAGTTCTTC. This encodes CATSGMPRYNEQFF. J is TRBJ2-1 and V is TRBV15; D remains ambiguous. The CDR3 totals 14 residues. The germline CDR1 and CDR2 sequences are LNHNV and YYDKDF (reference sequence). V dropped 5 bases and J dropped 3 bases, with 11 bases sitting between them.